The TCR beta chain under discussion was sequenced for a study of blood T cells in healthy people across ages. Germline CDR1 and CDR2: DFQATT and SNEGSKA (reference sequence). The CDR3 loop spans 11 amino acids. Study observations and caveats: Estimated diversity across one million T cells was deemed an underestimate. The fall in TCR beta diversity per million T cells was roughly linear with age.

This clonotype was seen at least ten times. Its antigen is not known. Alongside a J-beta primer mix, a sample-barcoded 5' primer served in a second PCR lasting 7 to 11 cycles. Each cDNA molecule, via a template-switch adaptor with 12 random nucleotides, was tagged. TCRdb reprocessed the 5' RACE reads with MiXCR, giving one entry per CDR3 protein. Among 1.5 million to 2 million distinct CDR3 sequences listed, 28% were seen once. The sequence was obtained from a woman in her thirties in good health. The chain uses TRBV20-1 and TRBJ2-5; D remains ambiguous. The source material was blood. The CDR3, as DNA: TGCGGTTTAGCAAGCCAAGAGACCCAGTACTTC. Protein sequence: CGLASQETQYF.